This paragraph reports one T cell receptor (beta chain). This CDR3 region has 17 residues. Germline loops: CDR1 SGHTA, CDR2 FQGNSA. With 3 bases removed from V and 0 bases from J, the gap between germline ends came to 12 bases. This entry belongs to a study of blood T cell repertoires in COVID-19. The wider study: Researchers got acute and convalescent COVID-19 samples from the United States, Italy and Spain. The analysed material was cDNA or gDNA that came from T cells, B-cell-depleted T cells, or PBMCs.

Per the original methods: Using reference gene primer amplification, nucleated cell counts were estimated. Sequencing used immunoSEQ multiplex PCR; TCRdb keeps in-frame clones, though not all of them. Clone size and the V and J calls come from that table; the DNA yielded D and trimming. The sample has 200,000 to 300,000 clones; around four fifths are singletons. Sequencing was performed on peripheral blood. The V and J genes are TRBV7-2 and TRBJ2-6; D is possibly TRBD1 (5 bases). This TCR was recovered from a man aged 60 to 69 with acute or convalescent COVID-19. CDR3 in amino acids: CASSFTGERSGANVLTF. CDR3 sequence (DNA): TGTGCCAGCAGCTTTACAGGCGAGCGCTCTGGGGCCAACGTCCTGACTTTC.